This TCR beta chain was captured in a study of blood T cells in healthy people across ages (dated by TCRdb to between 2014 and 2017). For the study in its entirety: In model experiments, template switching captured roughly one uniquely barcoded TCR beta cDNA molecule for every two T cells. The study measured age-related changes in TCR beta repertoire diversity using deep sequencing normalized with unique cDNA molecular identifiers. The donors were divided into four age groups: young (average around 16 years), middle-aged (about 41), aged (about 60) and long-lived (about 80). To avoid experimental bias, donors of different ages were spread randomly across the sequencing lanes. Two additional independent replicas of 1 million unique cDNA reads from the same blood draw were analyzed for two donors (one aged 18 to 30 and one aged 80 or older). What the work shows at the level of the full study, not this receptor alone: The percentage of naive T cells measured by flow cytometry correlated strongly with observed TCR beta diversity. The CMV infection status of donors was not known, potentially confounding age-related changes in expanded clonotypes. The long-lived group showed more naive CD4+ T cells, fewer expanded clones and increased TCR diversity than the aged group, suggesting age selection. Observed TCR beta diversity per million T cells fell roughly linearly with age, and a significant reduction was already apparent by age approximately 40. Estimates of total diversity from one million sequenced T cells were regarded as lower bounds and underestimates. Bulk unsorted PBMC profiling prevented conclusive comparison of naive and antigen-experienced compartments.

Library preparation was by 5' RACE. TCRdb shows the sequencer as Illumina HiSeq 2500. A second PCR of roughly 7 to 11 cycles was performed with a sample-barcoded 5' primer and a J-beta primer mix. A template-switch 5' adaptor carrying 12 random nucleotides introduced a unique molecular identifier onto each TCR beta cDNA molecule. At least 2.5 million CDR3-containing paired-end reads were obtained from each sample. The Mint cDNA synthesis kit, primed by a TRBC-specific oligonucleotide, was used to synthesize first-strand cDNA from all RNA. All cDNA was treated with uracil-DNA glycosylase and then went through a first 18-cycle PCR with the universal primers M1SS and BC2_uni_R. The paper's data handling went like this. For normalization, 1 million high-quality reads were randomly selected from each sample, with every read carrying a distinct molecular identifier. Reads with shared molecular identifiers were discarded instead of being binned into consensus sequences. MiTCR, run with a Q25 quality threshold and the strictest error-elimination algorithm, handled CDR3 identification, clonotype clustering and error correction. A nonparametric unseen species model with Euler transformation was used to estimate a lower bound on total TCR beta diversity. Using fastp at Q25 and MiXCR, TCRdb reprocessed the public reads and kept productive beta chains. Rows with one shared CDR3 protein collapse into an entry with the most common genes and DNA. TCRdb, not the authors, supplied the V and J calls. Recorded for this sample are approximately 800,000 distinct CDR3 sequences; roughly 53% of them occurred a single time. The biggest ten clones account for around 41% of the sample.

Donors were a few dozen systemically healthy Caucasian individuals from Russia aged 6 to 90 years. Roughly 9.5 milliliters of peripheral blood were drawn from each donor into EDTA-treated Vacutainer tubes. Ficoll-Paque density-gradient centrifugation was used to isolate PBMCs, with at least 7 million per sample. Trizol reagent was used to extract total RNA from PBMCs, with at least 6 micrograms per sample. The percentages of naive CD45RAhigh/CD27high T cells were determined by flow cytometry on a PBMC aliquot from every donor. To note about this clonotype: Its antigen is not yet known. Per-nucleotide qualities are absent, and no much larger clonotype sits a single base away.

Source material: blood. The source of this sequence is a man older than 75 in good health.

The CDR3 has the sequence CASNPGGTGELFF. The sequenced DNA is TGCGCCAGCAATCCAGGGGGCACCGGGGAGCTGTTTTTT. Recombination joined TRBV5-1 with TRBJ2-2, with 7 junctional bases fitting TRBD1. The CDR1 and CDR2 encoded by the germline V gene are SGHRS and YFSETQ. Including the terminal cysteine and phenylalanine, the CDR3 comprises 13 residues. Left in the record is the CDR3 DNA by itself, 39 bases read in frame from the first base. V lost 6 bases and J lost 4 bases, and the count of bases not matched to a germline gene is 3.